Listed below are T cell receptor beta chains from one sample, sequenced in a study of OX40 agonist ivuxolimab in advanced cancers. Assay used: immunoSEQ multiplex PCR; TCRdb lists only in-frame clones, some missing. The data show tens of thousands of clones, around 86% seen once. The specimen comprised CD4+ or CD8+ T cells sorted from blood, sampled in a trial of the OX40 agonist ivuxolimab. The receptors were sampled from an adult with an advanced solid tumor such as melanoma, head and neck, liver or kidney cancer. Both conserved end residues are part of each CDR3. D genes are given only for firm matches. Clone sizes are given selectively: once, few, many, or a class where the clone is expanded.

>TRBV6-6|TRBJ1-1|-|-
TGTGCCAGCAGGAGGGCGGCAGACCTGAACACTGAAGCTTTCTTT
CASRRAADLNTEAFF
>TRBV27|TRBJ1-1|-|-
TGTGCCAGCAGTAAATGGGGCGGAAAGAACACTGAAGCTTTCTTT
CASSKWGGKNTEAFF
>TRBV4-2|TRBJ2-7|-|TRBD2
TGTGCCAGCAGCCAAGATGTTCGAGCGGGAGCCTACGAGCAGTACTTC
CASSQDVRAGAYEQYF
>TRBV6-1|TRBJ1-4|once|-
TGTGCCAGCCGGGGACATAGAAATGAAAAACTGTTTTTT
CASRGHRNEKLFF
>TRBV7-3|TRBJ2-1|-|TRBD2
TGTGCCAGCAGCTTCGGACTAGCGGGCAACAATGAGCAGTTCTTC
CASSFGLAGNNEQFF
>TRBV19|TRBJ1-1|few|-
TGTGCCAGTAAGGAATTGACTTTTACCGCTGAAGCTTTCTTT
CASKELTFTAEAFF
>TRBV18|TRBJ1-1|-|-
TGTGCCAGCTCATTAATCGAGAACACTGAAGCTTTCTTT
CASSLIENTEAFF
>TRBV7-8|TRBJ2-2|-|TRBD2
TGTGCCAGCAGCTTACCTCCGGGAGGGTACACCGGGGAGCTGTTTTTT
CASSLPPGGYTGELFF
>TRBV5-1|TRBJ2-7|-|-
TGCGCCAGCAGCCAGAGCTCCTACGAGCAGTACTTC
CASSQSSYEQYF
>TRBV19|TRBJ2-7|-|TRBD1
TGTGCCAGTAAGCCCGGGACAGGGGGCAGAGAGCAGTACTTC
CASKPGTGGREQYF
>TRBV7-9|TRBJ2-6|few|-
TGTGCCAGCAGCCTCGGGGGTGCTGGGGCCAACGTCCTGACTTTC
CASSLGGAGANVLTF